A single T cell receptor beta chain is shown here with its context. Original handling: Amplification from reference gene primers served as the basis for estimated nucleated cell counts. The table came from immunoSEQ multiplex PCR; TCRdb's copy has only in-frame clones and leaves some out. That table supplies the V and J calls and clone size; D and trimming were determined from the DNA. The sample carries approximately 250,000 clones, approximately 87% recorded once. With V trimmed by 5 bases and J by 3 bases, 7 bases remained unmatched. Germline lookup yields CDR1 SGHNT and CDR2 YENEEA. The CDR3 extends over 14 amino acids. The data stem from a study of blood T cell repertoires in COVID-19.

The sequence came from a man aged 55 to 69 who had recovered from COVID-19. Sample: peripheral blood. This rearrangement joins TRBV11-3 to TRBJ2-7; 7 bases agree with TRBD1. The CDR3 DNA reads TGTGCCAGCAGCCCGGGACAGCAAAACTACGAGCAGTACTTC. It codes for CASSPGQQNYEQYF. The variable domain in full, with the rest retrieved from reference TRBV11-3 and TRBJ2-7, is EAGVVQSPRYKIIEKKQPVAFWCNPISGHNTLYWYLQNLGQGPELLIRYENEEAVDDSQLPKDRFSAERLKGVDSTLKIQPAELGDSAVYLCASSPGQQNYEQYFGPGTRLTVT.